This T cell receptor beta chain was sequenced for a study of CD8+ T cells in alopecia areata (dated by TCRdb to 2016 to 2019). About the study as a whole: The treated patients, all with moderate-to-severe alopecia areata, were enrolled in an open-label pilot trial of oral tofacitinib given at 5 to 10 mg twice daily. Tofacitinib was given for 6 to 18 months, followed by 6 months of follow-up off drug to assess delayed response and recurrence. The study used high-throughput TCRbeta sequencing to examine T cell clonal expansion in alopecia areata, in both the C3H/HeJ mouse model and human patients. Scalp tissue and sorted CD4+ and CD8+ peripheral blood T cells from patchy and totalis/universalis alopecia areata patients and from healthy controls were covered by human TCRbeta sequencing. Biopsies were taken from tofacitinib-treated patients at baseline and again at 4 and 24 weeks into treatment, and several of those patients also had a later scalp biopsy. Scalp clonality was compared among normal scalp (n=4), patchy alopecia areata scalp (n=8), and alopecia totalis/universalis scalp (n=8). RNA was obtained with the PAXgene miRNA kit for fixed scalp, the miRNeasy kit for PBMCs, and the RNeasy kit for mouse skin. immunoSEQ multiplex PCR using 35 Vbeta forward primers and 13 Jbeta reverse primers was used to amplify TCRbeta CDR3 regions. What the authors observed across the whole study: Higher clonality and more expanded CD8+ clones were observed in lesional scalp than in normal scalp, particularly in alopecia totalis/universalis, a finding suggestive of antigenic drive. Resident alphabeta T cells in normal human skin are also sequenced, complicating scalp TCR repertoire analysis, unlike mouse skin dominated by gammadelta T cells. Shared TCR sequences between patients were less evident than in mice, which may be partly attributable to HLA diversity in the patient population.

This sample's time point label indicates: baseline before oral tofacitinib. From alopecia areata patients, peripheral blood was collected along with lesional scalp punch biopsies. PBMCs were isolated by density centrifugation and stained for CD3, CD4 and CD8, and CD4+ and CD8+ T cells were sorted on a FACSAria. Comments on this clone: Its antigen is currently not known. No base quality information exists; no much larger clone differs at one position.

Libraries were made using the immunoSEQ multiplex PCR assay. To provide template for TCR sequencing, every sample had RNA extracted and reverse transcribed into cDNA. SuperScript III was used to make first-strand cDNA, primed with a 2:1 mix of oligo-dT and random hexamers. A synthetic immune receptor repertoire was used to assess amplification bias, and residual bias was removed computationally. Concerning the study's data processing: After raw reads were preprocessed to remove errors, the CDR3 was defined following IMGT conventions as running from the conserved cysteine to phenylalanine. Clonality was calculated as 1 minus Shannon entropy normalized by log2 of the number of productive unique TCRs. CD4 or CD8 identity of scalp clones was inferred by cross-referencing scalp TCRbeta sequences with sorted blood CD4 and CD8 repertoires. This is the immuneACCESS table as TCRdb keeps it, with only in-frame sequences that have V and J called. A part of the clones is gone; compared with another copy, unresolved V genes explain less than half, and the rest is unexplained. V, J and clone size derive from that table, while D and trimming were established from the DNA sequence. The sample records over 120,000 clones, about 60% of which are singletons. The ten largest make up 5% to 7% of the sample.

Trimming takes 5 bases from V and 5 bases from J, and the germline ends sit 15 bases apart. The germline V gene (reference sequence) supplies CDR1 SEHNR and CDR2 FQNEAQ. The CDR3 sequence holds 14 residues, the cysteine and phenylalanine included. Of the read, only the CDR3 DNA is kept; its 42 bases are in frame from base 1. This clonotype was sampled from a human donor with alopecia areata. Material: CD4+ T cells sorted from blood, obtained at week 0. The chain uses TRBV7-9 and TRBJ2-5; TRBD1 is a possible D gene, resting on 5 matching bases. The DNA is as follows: TGTGCCAGCAGCCTCAGACAGATTCTGGAGACCCAGTACTTC. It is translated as CASSLRQILETQYF.